These 22 T cell receptor beta chains were all obtained from the same sample, sequenced in a study of CD8 T cells in ankylosing spondylitis. Using its own MiXCR run on the 5' RACE reads, TCRdb lists one record per CDR3 protein. The table shows a few hundred thousand distinct CDR3 sequences, with 8% occurring only once. Antigens of these TCRs are unknown. Overall study findings and caveats: A TCR beta motif of under 10 highly homologous variants seemed to mark ankylosing spondylitis blood.

The sample comprised blood, either unsorted or a sorted T cell fraction (not recorded which). These receptors were obtained from a male donor with ankylosing spondylitis.

This clonotype was counted a few times. The chain has TRBV7-2 and TRBJ2-2, with 7 positions matching TRBD1. The CDR3 consists of 15 residues. Germline CDR1 and CDR2: SGHTA and FQGNSA. Unmatched junction bases numbered 6, after V lost 4 bases and J lost 4 bases. The CDR3 DNA reads TGTGCCAGCAGCTGGGGGACAGTGACCACCGGGGAGCTGTTTTTT. It encodes CASSWGTVTTGELFF.

V gene TRBV15 combines with J gene TRBJ2-7; D gene unclear. V lost 1 base, J lost 1 base, and 5 bases lay in between. This CDR3 spans 13 amino acids. Looked up from germline, CDR1 is LNHNV and CDR2 is YYDKDF (reference sequence). CDR3 loop: CATSRARSYEQYF. Here the CDR3 DNA reads TGTGCCACCAGCAGAGCCAGGTCCTACGAGCAGTACTTC.

This clonotype was picked up a small number of times. CDR3 region: CASSLIGEKLFF. The CDR3, as DNA: TGTGCCAGCAGTTTAATTGGTGAAAAACTGTTTTTT. The V gene is TRBV12-3 or TRBV12-4, the J gene TRBJ1-4; D not certain. The CDR3 sequence is 12 residues long. Trimming stripped 2 bases from V and 7 bases from J, with 5 bases between.

This clonotype has more than one count but fewer than ten. This sequence joins TRBV7-2 and TRBJ1-6, with D possibly matching TRBD1 (5 bases). Germline V gene data show CDR1 as SGHTA and CDR2 as FQGNSA. The CDR3 is 13 amino acids. Deletions cut 1 base from V and 15 bases from J, with 13 bases between. As DNA, the CDR3 is TGTGCCAGCAGCTTAGGGGGGTCGGAGGTCCTCCACTTT. Protein: CASSLGGSEVLHF.

Only a few counts were recorded for this clonotype. V is TRBV6-5 and J is TRBJ1-1; D is perhaps TRBD1 (5 bases). The V and J ends lost 0 bases and 0 bases respectively, with 11 bases between them. The CDR3 consists of 16 residues. Germline V gene data show CDR1 as MNHEY and CDR2 as SVGAGI. In DNA, the CDR3 is TGTGCCAGCAGTTACTCGACCCAGGGTTTGAACACTGAAGCTTTCTTT. It translates to CASSYSTQGLNTEAFF.

J is TRBJ1-1 and V is TRBV7-9; D is undetermined. Trimming stripped 11 bases from V and 4 bases from J, with 11 bases between. Looked up from germline, CDR1 is SEHNR and CDR2 is FQNEAQ (reference sequence). The length of the CDR3 is 11 residues. The CDR3 nucleotides are TGTGCCCCTCAGGCAGGCACTGAAGCTTTCTTT. Translated: CAPQAGTEAFF.

This clonotype appeared a few times. The chain recombines TRBV7-2 with TRBJ2-7; weak D call: TRBD2 (5 bases). V was shortened by 5 bases and J by 4 bases, with 15 bases between the two germline ends. Germline loops: CDR1 SGHTA, CDR2 FQGNSA. The CDR3 loop spans 14 amino acids. The CDR3 coding sequence is TGTGCCAGCAGCCGACTAAACGGGAAATACGAGCAGTACTTC. Translated, it gives CASSRLNGKYEQYF.

This clonotype was seen at least ten times. V and J are TRBV20-1 and TRBJ2-1; the match to TRBD2 covers 10 bases. V was clipped by 0 bases and J by 8 bases; unmatched bases: 7. The CDR3 is 15 residues long. Germline loops: CDR1 DFQATT, CDR2 SNEGSKA (reference sequence). DNA of the CDR3: TGCAGTGCTAGAGATTGGGCTAGCGGGAGCTATGAGCAGTTCTTC. Translation: CSARDWASGSYEQFF.

The J gene is TRBJ1-5, the V gene TRBV5-6; the D is unclear. CDR1 is SGHDT, CDR2 YYEEEE, per germline. Trimming left V 4 bases short and J 6 bases short, with 8 bases between. The CDR3 is made up of 12 amino acids. This chain's CDR3 is CASSLHGQPQHF. DNA of the CDR3: TGTGCCAGCAGCCTACATGGTCAGCCCCAGCATTTT.

The sample holds a few counts of this clonotype. The rearrangement joins TRBV12-3 or TRBV12-4 to TRBJ1-4; no reliable D call. The CDR3 has 16 residues. Trimming took 6 bases from V and 0 from J, leaving 14 bases between them. The CDR3 spells CASSRTSGSTNEKLFF. The CDR3 region has the DNA TGTGCCAGCAGCCGGACCTCGGGTTCAACTAATGAAAAACTGTTTTTT.

The V gene is TRBV28, the J gene TRBJ2-5; D perhaps matches TRBD1 (6 bases). Germline assignment: CDR1 MDHEN and CDR2 SYDVKM. V gave up 5 bases and J gave up 2 bases, with 12 bases separating them. This CDR3 spans 14 amino acids. CDR3 coding DNA: TGTGCCAGCAGTCGCTCACAGGGTCAAGAGACCCAGTACTTC. It encodes CASSRSQGQETQYF.

In this sample, this clonotype turned up a few times. The V and J genes are TRBV29-1 and TRBJ1-1, with 8 bases identical to TRBD1. CDR3 length: 13 amino acids. The germline V gene has CDR1 SQVTM and CDR2 ANQGSEA. V shed 7 bases, J shed 0 bases, and the junction held 4 bases outside the gene matches. CDR3 region: CSAQGAVNTEAFF. The CDR3 DNA reads TGCAGCGCCCAGGGGGCTGTGAACACTGAAGCTTTCTTT. Variable domain in full (rest from reference TRBV29-1 and TRBJ1-1): SAVISQKPSRDICQRGTSLTIQCQVDSQVTMMFWYRQQPGQSLTLIATANQGSEATYESGFVIDKFPISRPNLTFSTLTVSNMSPEDSSIYLCSAQGAVNTEAFFGQGTRLTVV.

This clonotype came up a few times. V gene TRBV7-2 combines with J gene TRBJ2-7; D possibly corresponds to TRBD2 (5 bases). V was clipped by 1 base and J by 6 bases, with 13 bases between them. Germline loops: CDR1 SGHTA, CDR2 FQGNSA. This CDR3 contains 14 residues. DNA of the CDR3: TGTGCCAGCAGCTTAGTTCCTCTTCGGGGCGAGCAGTACTTC. Translating gives CASSLVPLRGEQYF. Combining the CDR3 with reference TRBV7-2 and TRBJ2-7 gives the whole variable domain GAGVSQSPSNKVTEKGKDVELRCDPISGHTALYWYRQSLGQGLEFLIYFQGNSAPDKSGLPSDRFSAERTGGSVSTLTIQRTQQEDSAVYLCASSLVPLRGEQYFGPGTRLTVT.

This clonotype was seen more than once but under ten times. The chain carries TRBV28 and TRBJ1-2; no firm D call. The length of the CDR3 is 13 residues. Trimming pared 5 bases from V and 2 bases from J, leaving 9 bases between. Germline V lookup: CDR1 MDHEN, CDR2 SYDVKM. As DNA, the CDR3 is TGTGCCAGCAGTCACGAATCGAACTATGGCTACACCTTC. Translation gives CASSHESNYGYTF.

The chain employs TRBV29-1 and TRBJ2-3; the D gene is possibly TRBD1 (6 bases). V was trimmed by 0 bases and J by 2 bases, leaving 12 bases between them. This CDR3 region has 15 residues. Germline CDR1 is SQVTM and CDR2 is ANQGSEA. CDR3 DNA: TGCAGCGTTGAAGATAGACAGGTTATCACAGATACGCAGTATTTT. Translated: CSVEDRQVITDTQYF.

The gene calls are TRBV7-8 and TRBJ1-3, with D possibly matching TRBD1 (6 bases). The CDR3 has 16 residues. The ends were cut back, 1 base at V and 4 bases at J, with 14 bases in the middle. Germline lookup yields CDR1 SGHVS and CDR2 FQNEAQ. The CDR3 spells CASSLGFITGGNTIYF. The CDR3 coding sequence is TGTGCCAGCAGCTTAGGATTTATAACAGGGGGAAACACCATATATTTT.

This clonotype was seen only a few times. The V gene is TRBV20-1, the J gene TRBJ2-7; D unresolved. This CDR3 is built from 11 residues. Trimming removed 5 bases at V and 5 bases at J, with 10 bases between. Germline V CDR1 and CDR2: DFQATT, SNEGSKA (reference sequence). As DNA, the CDR3 is TGCAGTGCTGGACCCGCTAACGAGCAGTACTTC. This translates into CSAGPANEQYF.

The CDR3 bases are TGTGCCAGCAGCGTCGCAGAGAGCTCTGGAAACACCATATATTTT. Amino acids: CASSVAESSGNTIYF. This chain joins TRBV9 and TRBJ1-3; D unclear. Deletions cut 2 bases from V and 0 bases from J, with 9 bases between. Germline CDR1 is SGDLS and CDR2 is YYNGEE. The CDR3 runs to 15 residues.

The chain uses TRBV6-2 or TRBV6-3 and TRBJ1-1; no firm D call. The CDR3 spans 13 residues. V was clipped by 0 bases and J by 7 bases, with 9 bases between them. Germline V gene sequence: CDR1 MNHEY, CDR2 SVGEGT. CDR3 sequence (DNA): TGTGCCAGCAGTTACTCTCCGCTCAATGAAGCTTTCTTT. Translation gives CASSYSPLNEAFF.

This clonotype showed up many times. V usage is TRBV4-2 and J usage is TRBJ2-3; D gene uncertain. CDR1 is LGHNA, CDR2 YNFKEQ, per germline. The CDR3 extends over 15 amino acids. Trimming shortened V by 0 bases and J by 3 bases, and 10 bases separated the two germline ends. In DNA, the CDR3 is TGTGCCAGCAGCCAAGAGCAGCGAAAAACAGATACGCAGTATTTT. Translation: CASSQEQRKTDTQYF.

This clonotype was observed a handful of times. V and J are TRBV4-1 and TRBJ2-7; D is unresolved. Germline lookup yields CDR1 MGHRA and CDR2 YSYEKL. This CDR3 is built from 13 residues. Trimming stripped 2 bases from V and 2 bases from J, with 7 bases between. CDR3 in amino acids: CASSQYSTYEQYF. The DNA for the CDR3 is TGCGCCAGCAGCCAATATAGCACCTACGAGCAGTACTTC.

About this clonotype: A junction end diverges from the germline sequence, so it may reflect a read error. The chain carries TRBV5-1 and TRBJ2-7, with TRBD2 matching 8 bases. The V gene's germline CDR1 is SGHRS and CDR2 YFSETQ. The CDR3 is made up of 15 amino acids. In nucleotides, the CDR3 is TGCGCCAGCCGCTTCCGGACTAGCCCTTCCTACGAGCAGTACTTC. Amino acid sequence: CASRFRTSPSYEQYF.